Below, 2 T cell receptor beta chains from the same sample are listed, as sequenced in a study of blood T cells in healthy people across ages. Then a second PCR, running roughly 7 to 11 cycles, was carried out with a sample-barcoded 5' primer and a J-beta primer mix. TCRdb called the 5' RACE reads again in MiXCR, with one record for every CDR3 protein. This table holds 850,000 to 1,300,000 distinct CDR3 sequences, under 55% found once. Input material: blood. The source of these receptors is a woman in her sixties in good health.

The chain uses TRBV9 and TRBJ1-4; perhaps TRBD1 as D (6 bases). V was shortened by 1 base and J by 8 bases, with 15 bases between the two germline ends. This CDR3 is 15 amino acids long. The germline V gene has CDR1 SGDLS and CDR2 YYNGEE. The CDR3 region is CASSVSQGFHEKLFF. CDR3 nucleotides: TGTGCCAGCAGCGTAAGCCAGGGGTTTCACGAAAAACTGTTTTTT.

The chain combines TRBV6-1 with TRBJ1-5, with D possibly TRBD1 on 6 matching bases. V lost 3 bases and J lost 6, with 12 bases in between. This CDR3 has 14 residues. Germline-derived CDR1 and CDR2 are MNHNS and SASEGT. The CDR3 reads CASSEVSRGQPQHF. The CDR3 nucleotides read TGTGCCAGCAGTGAGGTTTCCAGGGGTCAGCCCCAGCATTTT.